The source of this TCR beta chain is a study of blood T cell repertoires in COVID-19. Per the germline V gene, CDR1 is SNHLY and CDR2 is FYNNEI. The ends were cut back, 3 bases at V and 7 bases at J, with 10 bases in the middle. The CDR3 has 13 amino acids. Source study methods: Cell counts per sample came from amplifying reference gene primers. Sequencing used immunoSEQ multiplex PCR; TCRdb keeps in-frame clones, though not all of them. D and trimming come from the DNA, and the V and J calls and clone size come from that table. The sample consists of 100,000 or so clones, 80% to 90% of them appearing once.

The chain joins TRBV2 to TRBJ1-5; weak D call: TRBD1 (5 bases). The TCR originated in a man aged 40-49 years with active or convalescent COVID-19. Material: peripheral blood. CDR3 bases: TGTGCCAGCAGTGACAGGGCAGGACAGCCCCAGCATTTT. It encodes CASSDRAGQPQHF. Supplemented by reference TRBV2 and TRBJ1-5, the full variable domain reads EPEVTQTPSHQVTQMGQEVILRCVPISNHLYFYWYRQILGQKVEFLVSFYNNEISEKSEIFDDQFSVERPDGSNFTLKIRSTKLEDSAMYFCASSDRAGQPQHFGDGTRLSIL.